The next 20 T cell receptor beta chains were all read from a single sample in a study of liver allograft versus peripheral blood T cells. Across the study: In transplanted livers, T cell receptor repertoires were compared with those found in the recipients' peripheral blood.

TCRdb re-called the reads with MiXCR, one entry per CDR3 protein. The sample lists some 10,000 distinct CDR3 sequences, approximately 18% occurring once. The receptors shown here come from a human patient who had a liver transplant. Among the T cells, some may be from the graft donor.

V usage is TRBV20-1 and J usage is TRBJ1-6; 10 bases are a match to TRBD1. J gave up 9 bases and V 3 bases, and 14 bases lay outside the gene matches. This CDR3 is built from 17 residues. CDR1 is DFQATT, CDR2 SNEGSKA, per germline (reference sequence). Written as DNA, the CDR3 is TGCAGTGCTAGGACCCCCGGGACAGGGGAGAGGGGTTCACCCCTCCACTTT. Protein: CSARTPGTGERGSPLHF.

This clonotype has a count of ten or more. The chain combines TRBV19 with TRBJ2-7; no firm D call. Germline V gene data show CDR1 as LNHDA and CDR2 as SQIVND (reference sequence). Trimming took 3 bases from V and 2 from J, leaving 23 bases between them. The CDR3 is 18 amino acids. The CDR3 DNA reads as TGTGCCAGTAGTATCTCGCGGACGGCACCCTCCCAGGCCTACGAGCAGTACTTC. Translated, it gives CASSISRTAPSQAYEQYF.

The V and J genes are TRBV15 and TRBJ2-1, with D uncertain. Germline V lookup: CDR1 LNHNV, CDR2 YYDKDF (reference sequence). CDR3 length: 13 amino acids. V shed 0 bases and J shed 10 bases, with 10 bases lying between them. DNA of the CDR3: TGTGCCACCAGCAGAGATCTTTCTGCAGAGCAGTTCTTC. Amino acid sequence: CATSRDLSAEQFF.

This clonotype is categorized as medium-sized. The rearrangement joins TRBV6-1 to TRBJ1-5; 8 bases agree with TRBD1. The CDR3 totals 15 residues. Germline values: CDR1 MNHNS, CDR2 SASEGT. The V segment lost 5 bases and the J segment 2 bases; nucleotides outside the gene matches: 5. The CDR3 region has the DNA TGTGCCAGCAGTAAACAGGGGGGTGGCAATCAGCCCCAGCATTTT. As protein: CASSKQGGGNQPQHF.

In its sample, this clonotype was seen a few times. This sequence joins TRBV11-3 and TRBJ2-2; TRBD2 matches 7 bases. Per germline, CDR1 SGHNT and CDR2 YENEEA. The V and J ends lost 5 bases and 0 bases, in that order; junction bases with no gene match: 9. This CDR3 has 17 residues. The CDR3 DNA follows: TGTGCCAGCAGCGGGGGAGGGCAGTCGGCGAACACCGGGGAGCTGTTTTTT. It translates to CASSGGGQSANTGELFF.

This clonotype was seen once. This may be a read error, as it is one base from a much larger clone. The chain has TRBV5-6 and TRBJ1-4; no firm D call. The germline gives CDR1 SGHDT, CDR2 YYEEEE. This CDR3 region has 13 residues. CDR3 nucleotide sequence: TGTGCCAGCAGCTTTAGGGCTAATGAAAAAGTGTTTTTT. Protein product: CASSFRANEKVFF. The complete variable domain, with remaining parts taken from reference TRBV5-6 and TRBJ1-4, reads DAGVTQSPTHLIKTRGQQVTLRCSPKSGHDTVSWYQQALGQGPQFIFQYYEEEERQRGNFPDRFSGHQFPNYSSELNVNALLLGDSALYLCASSFRANEKVFFGSGTQLSVL.

This clonotype was detected ten times or more. The V gene is TRBV18, the J gene TRBJ1-3; D gene uncertain. Trimming stripped 1 base from V and 12 bases from J, with 10 bases between. CDR3 length equals 12 residues. The germline gives CDR1 KGHSH, CDR2 LQKENI. CDR3 nucleotides: TGTGCCAGCTCACCACGGAACTTCCACATATATTTT. This translates into CASSPRNFHIYF. The full variable domain, completed using reference TRBV18 and TRBJ1-3, is NAGVMQNPRHLVRRRGQEARLRCSPMKGHSHVYWYRQLPEEGLKFMVYLQKENIIDESGMPKERFSAEFPKEGPSILRIQQVVRGDSAAYFCASSPRNFHIYFGEGSWLTVV.

By frequency in the sample, this clonotype is medium-sized. CDR3 in amino acids: CASKGVTLFQAYSPLHF. DNA for the CDR3: TGTGCCAGCAAAGGGGTTACGCTTTTCCAGGCATATTCACCCCTCCACTTT. The chain has TRBV6-1 and TRBJ1-6; possibly TRBD1 for D (5 bases). CDR1 is MNHNS and CDR2 is SASEGT in the germline V gene. V was clipped by 7 bases and J by 8 bases, with 24 bases between them. This CDR3 comprises 17 residues.

This clonotype is categorized as medium-sized. The chain couples TRBV18 to TRBJ1-1; D is perhaps TRBD1 (5 bases). The germline V gene encodes CDR1 KGHSH and CDR2 LQKENI. V dropped 6 bases and J dropped 0 bases, with 11 bases sitting between them. The CDR3 loop spans 14 amino acids. This CDR3 reads CASSLGRMNTEAFF. CDR3 nucleotides: TGTGCCAGCTCCTTGGGACGGATGAACACTGAAGCTTTCTTT. Full variable domain (missing parts from reference TRBV18 and TRBJ1-1): NAGVMQNPRHLVRRRGQEARLRCSPMKGHSHVYWYRQLPEEGLKFMVYLQKENIIDESGMPKERFSAEFPKEGPSILRIQQVVRGDSAAYFCASSLGRMNTEAFFGQGTRLTVV.

By frequency in the sample, this clonotype is medium-sized. The V gene is TRBV18, the J gene TRBJ1-3; D not certain. Deletions cut 8 bases from V and 0 bases from J, with 11 bases between. Germline CDR1 reads KGHSH; CDR2 reads LQKENI. The CDR3 runs 14 residues. The CDR3 DNA is TGTGCCAGCCTTGTAGGAACCTCTGGAAACACCATATATTTT. This sequence encodes CASLVGTSGNTIYF.

This chain connects TRBV6-1 to TRBJ2-7, with 9 bases lining up with TRBD2. The length of the CDR3 is 16 residues. V was clipped by 1 base and J by 1 base; unmatched bases: 5. The germline V gene encodes CDR1 MNHNS and CDR2 SASEGT. In DNA form, the CDR3 reads TGTGCCAGCAGTGAAGGGCTAGCGGGGCTTTCCTACGAGCAGTACTTC. This translates into CASSEGLAGLSYEQYF.

This clonotype was seen repeatedly, ten times or more. The gene calls are TRBV7-2 and TRBJ2-3; D remains ambiguous. CDR3 length: 14 residues. Deletions cut 1 base from V and 2 bases from J, with 7 bases between. CDR1 is SGHTA, CDR2 FQGNSA, per germline. DNA of the CDR3: TGTGCCAGCAGCTTAGACAGACACACAGATACGCAGTATTTT. Amino acid sequence: CASSLDRHTDTQYF.

This chain connects TRBV6-2 or TRBV6-3 to TRBJ1-5; TRBD1 agrees at 11 bases. Looked up from germline, CDR1 is MNHEY and CDR2 is SVGEGT. V shed 8 bases, J shed 6 bases, and the junction held 6 bases outside the gene matches. The CDR3 is made up of 14 amino acids. The CDR3 loop is CASRAGTGGQPQHF. For the CDR3, the DNA is TGTGCCAGCCGGGCCGGGACAGGGGGTCAGCCCCAGCATTTT.

This clonotype was seen only a few times. This chain connects TRBV10-3 to TRBJ1-2; D perhaps matches TRBD1 (6 bases). The germline V gene has CDR1 ENHRY and CDR2 SYGVKD. The CDR3 totals 15 residues. V lost 5 bases, J lost 0 bases, and 13 bases lay in between. CDR3 in DNA: TGTGCCATCAGTCCAGGGACACTAGCTAACTATGGCTACACCTTC. Translated: CAISPGTLANYGYTF.

V is TRBV15 and J is TRBJ1-4; D not certain. In germline, CDR1 is LNHNV, CDR2 YYDKDF (reference sequence). This CDR3 contains 13 residues. Trimming pared 3 bases from V and 4 bases from J, leaving 6 bases between. The CDR3 DNA sequence: TGTGCCACCAGCAGTTACGTTAATGAAAAACTGTTTTTT. Translation: CATSSYVNEKLFF.

The chain couples TRBV12-3 or TRBV12-4 to TRBJ1-2; no clear D gene. The CDR3 spans 14 residues. Between the trimmed V and J ends, which lost 0 bases and 5 bases, there was a span of 10 bases. This CDR3 is CASSLAPDVYGYTF. CDR3 coding DNA: TGTGCCAGCAGTTTAGCGCCTGATGTATATGGCTACACCTTC.

V gene TRBV28 combines with J gene TRBJ1-1, with D unresolved. There are 13 residues in the CDR3. The germline V gene encodes CDR1 MDHEN and CDR2 SYDVKM. V was clipped by 6 bases and J by 8 bases, with 16 bases between them. The DNA for the CDR3 is TGTGCCAGCAGATCCACAGCTTTGGTAGAAGCTTTCTTT. This codes for CASRSTALVEAFF.

The V gene is TRBV12-3 or TRBV12-4, the J gene TRBJ2-7; no reliable D call. V lost 6 bases and J 4 bases, leaving 10 bases between the germline ends. This CDR3 spans 12 amino acids. Here the CDR3 DNA reads TGTGCCAGCAGCGCCGGGCCTTACGAGCAGTACTTC. Its protein product is CASSAGPYEQYF.

This clonotype was detected ten times or more. The chain combines TRBV27 with TRBJ1-1, with D tentatively TRBD1 (5 bases). Germline V lookup: CDR1 MNHEY, CDR2 SMNVEV (reference sequence). V shed 2 bases and J shed 4 bases, with 8 bases lying between them. The CDR3 consists of 13 residues. DNA for the CDR3: TGTGCCAGCAGTTTAGACGGGGGCACTGAAGCTTTCTTT. Translation: CASSLDGGTEAFF.

This chain joins TRBV12-3 or TRBV12-4 and TRBJ1-5, with 8 bases fitting TRBD1. With 4 bases clipped from V and 5 bases from J, the junction kept 4 bases outside the gene matches. The CDR3 is 14 amino acids. CDR3 nucleotide sequence: TGTGCCAGCAGTTCTGTGACAGGGGATCAGCCCCAGCATTTT. It translates to CASSSVTGDQPQHF.